Given below is one TCR beta chain in context. This clonotype appeared a few times. Its antigen is unknown. There are no base qualities to consult, and no much larger clone falls within one base. The sample comes from a study of blood T cells in healthy people across ages (dated by TCRdb to 2015 to 2017). General notes on the study: In model experiments, template switching captured about one uniquely barcoded TCR beta cDNA molecule for every two T cells. To avoid experimental bias, donors of different ages were distributed randomly across sequencing lanes. Age-related changes in TCR beta repertoire diversity were measured in the study by deep sequencing normalized with unique cDNA molecular identifiers. The donors were split into four age groups: young (average 16 years), middle-aged (roughly 42), aged (approximately 59) and long-lived (approximately 80). Using the same blood draw, the study looked at two additional independent replicas of 1 million unique cDNA reads for two donors, one aged 18 to 29 and the other aged 80 or older.

The donors were some 36 Caucasian individuals from Russia, aged roughly 6 to 95 years, who were systemically healthy. Each donor gave ten milliliters of peripheral blood, collected into EDTA-treated Vacutainer tubes. PBMCs were isolated by Ficoll-Paque density-gradient centrifugation, with at least 6 million obtained per sample. Total RNA, at least 6 micrograms per sample, was extracted from PBMCs with Trizol reagent. For every donor, an aliquot of PBMCs went through flow cytometry to measure the percentages of naive CD45RAhigh/CD27high T cells. Library creation used 5' RACE. TCRdb shows the sequencer as Illumina HiSeq 2500. The second PCR ran for about 7 to 11 cycles and used a J-beta primer mix along with a sample-barcoded 5' primer. A template-switch 5' adaptor carrying 12 random nucleotides introduced a unique molecular identifier onto each TCR beta cDNA molecule. Each sample yielded at least 2.5 million CDR3-containing paired-end reads. First-strand cDNA synthesis was performed from all RNA using the Mint cDNA synthesis kit, with priming by a TRBC-specific oligonucleotide. Following uracil-DNA glycosylase treatment, a first 18-cycle PCR with universal primers M1SS and BC2_uni_R was performed on all cDNA. In the source study's methods: For normalization, 1 million high-quality reads, each with a distinct molecular identifier, were randomly selected from each sample. Instead of being binned into consensus sequences, reads with shared molecular identifiers were discarded. MiTCR, with a Q25 quality threshold and the strictest error-elimination algorithm, was used for CDR3 identification, clonotype clustering and error correction. A nonparametric unseen species model with Euler transformation was used to estimate lower-bound total TCR beta diversity. TCRdb trimmed the raw reads at Q25, called clones with MiXCR and kept productive beta chains. For every CDR3 protein sequence, its rows merge into one entry that carries the most common genes and DNA. These V and J calls are TCRdb output, not the study's own analysis. Recorded for this sample are 650,000 to 700,000 distinct CDR3 sequences; about 30% of them occurred a single time. 15% of the sample goes to the ten largest clones.

The paper's findings and limits, for the study overall: Compared with the aged group, more naive CD4+ T cells, fewer expanded clones and increased TCR diversity were shown by the long-lived group, suggesting age selection. Because profiling used bulk unsorted PBMCs, naive and antigen-experienced compartments could not be compared conclusively. Observed TCR beta diversity per million T cells fell roughly linearly with age, and a significant reduction was already apparent by age around 40. There was a strong correlation between observed TCR beta diversity and the percentage of naive T cells measured by flow cytometry. Estimates of total diversity from one million sequenced T cells were regarded as lower bounds and underestimates. Donor CMV infection status was unknown, potentially confounding age-related changes in expanded clonotypes.

The CDR3 goes from the cysteine to the phenylalanine over 17 residues. Only CDR3 DNA is held: 51 bases, read in frame from base 1. The germline V gene encodes CDR1 DFQATT and CDR2 SNEGSKA (reference sequence). The V end gives up 3 bases and the J end 4 bases, leaving 16 bases in the junction not matched to a gene. The TCR originated in a woman of 80 years or more in good health. Donor details come from another sample of the same person, matched by shared clones. The rearrangement joined TRBV20-1 to TRBJ1-1; 8 central nucleotides agree with TRBD1. Source material: blood. The CDR3 region has the sequence CSASIFGQGLYSTEAFF. DNA sequence: TGCAGTGCTAGTATATTCGGACAGGGCCTATACAGCACTGAAGCTTTCTTT.